This TCR beta chain was sequenced during a study of shared clonotypes between healthy human individuals. Study background: Each donor's CD4 naive and CD4 memory cells filled three plates apiece, CD8 naive two, and CD8 memory one.

The method was immunoSEQ multiplex PCR; TCRdb's version includes in-frame clones alone and lacks a portion of them. The sample gives 2.3 million or so clones, 90% to 95% of which show up once; about 0.41% is in the top ten. Material: naive CD4+ T cells from PBMCs. The subset here: CD45RA+ positively selected. The receptor comes from a young man in good health. Some clones in this sample may be carry-over from other donors' samples.

CDR3: CASCTGAYNEQFF. The CDR3 DNA reads TGTGCCAGCTGTACAGGGGCCTACAATGAGCAGTTCTTC. This chain joins TRBV28 and TRBJ2-1; 7 bases map to TRBD1. The CDR3 contains 13 residues. The V gene's germline CDR1 is MDHEN and CDR2 SYDVKM. The trim removed 8 bases at V and 2 bases at J, leaving 3 bases unmatched.